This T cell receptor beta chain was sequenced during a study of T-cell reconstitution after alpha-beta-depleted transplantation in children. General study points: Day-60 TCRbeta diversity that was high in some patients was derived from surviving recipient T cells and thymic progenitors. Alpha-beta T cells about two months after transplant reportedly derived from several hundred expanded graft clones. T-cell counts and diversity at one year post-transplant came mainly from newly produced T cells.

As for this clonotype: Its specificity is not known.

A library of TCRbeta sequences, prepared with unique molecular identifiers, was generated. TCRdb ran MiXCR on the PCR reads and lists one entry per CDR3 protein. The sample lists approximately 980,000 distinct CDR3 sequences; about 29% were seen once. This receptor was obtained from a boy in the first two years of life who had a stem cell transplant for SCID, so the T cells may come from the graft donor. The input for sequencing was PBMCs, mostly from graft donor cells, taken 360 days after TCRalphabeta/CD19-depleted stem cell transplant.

The CDR3 spells CASSYGRGPNYGYTF. The CDR3 coding sequence is TGTGCCAGCAGTTATGGTCGGGGTCCCAACTATGGCTACACCTTC. The chain uses TRBV6-5 and TRBJ1-2; D unresolved. This CDR3 region has 15 residues. Germline V gene sequence: CDR1 MNHEY, CDR2 SVGAGI. V lost 3 bases to trimming and J lost 2 bases, with 13 bases between them.